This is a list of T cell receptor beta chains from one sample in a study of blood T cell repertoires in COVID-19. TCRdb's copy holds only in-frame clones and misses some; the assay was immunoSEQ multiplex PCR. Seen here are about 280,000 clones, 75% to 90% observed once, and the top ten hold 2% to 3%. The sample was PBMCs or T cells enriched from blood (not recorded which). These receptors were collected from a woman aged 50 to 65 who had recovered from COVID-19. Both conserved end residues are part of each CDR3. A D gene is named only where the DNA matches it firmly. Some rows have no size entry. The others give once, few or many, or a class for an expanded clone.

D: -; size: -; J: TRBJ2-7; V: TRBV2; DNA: TGTGCCAGCAGTGTAGGGGAACTCTCCTACGAGCAGTACTTC; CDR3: CASSVGELSYEQYF
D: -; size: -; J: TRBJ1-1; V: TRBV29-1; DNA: TGCAGCGTTGTGCGGACACCGAACACTGAAGCTTTCTTT; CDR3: CSVVRTPNTEAFF
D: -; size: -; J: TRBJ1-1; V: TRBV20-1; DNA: TGCAGTGCTAGTGGCGCGAACACTGAAGCTTTCTTT; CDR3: CSASGANTEAFF
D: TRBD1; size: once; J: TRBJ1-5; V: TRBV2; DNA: TGTGCCAGCATGAGGACAGGGGGTAACCAGCCCCAGCATTTT; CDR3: CASMRTGGNQPQHF
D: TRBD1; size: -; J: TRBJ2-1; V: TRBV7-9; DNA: TGTGCCAGCAGTTCCGCTACAGGGGTAAAAATCAATGAGCAGTTCTTC; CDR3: CASSSATGVKINEQFF
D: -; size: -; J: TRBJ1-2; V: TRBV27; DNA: TGTGCCAGCAGTTTACTATCAGGTCTTTCCAACTATGGCTACACCTTC; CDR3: CASSLLSGLSNYGYTF
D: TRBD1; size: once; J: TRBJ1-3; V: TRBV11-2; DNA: TGTGCCAGCAGCCAACGGGACAGGAGGGTCTCTGGAAACACCATATATTTT; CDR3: CASSQRDRRVSGNTIYF
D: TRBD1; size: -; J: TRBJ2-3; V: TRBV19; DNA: TGTGCCAGTAGTGACAGGGGCGAGGGAGATACGCAGTATTTT; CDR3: CASSDRGEGDTQYF
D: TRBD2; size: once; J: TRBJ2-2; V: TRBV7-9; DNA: TGTGCCAGCAGCTCCCATGGCGGGAGGGAGGCCGGGGAGCTGTTTTTT; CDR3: CASSSHGGREAGELFF
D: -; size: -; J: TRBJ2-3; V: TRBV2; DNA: TGTGCCAGCAGGAGACAGGAAACAGATACGCAGTATTTT; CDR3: CASRRQETDTQYF
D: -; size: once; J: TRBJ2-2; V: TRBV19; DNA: TGTGCCAGTAGTATGGCTAGCAGACTTTTGGGGAACACCGGGGAGCTGTTTTTT; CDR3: CASSMASRLLGNTGELFF
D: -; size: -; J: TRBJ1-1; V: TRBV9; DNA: TGTGCCAGCAGCGTAGCCGTCTGGAGCACTGAAGCTTTCTTT; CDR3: CASSVAVWSTEAFF
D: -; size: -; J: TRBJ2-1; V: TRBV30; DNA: TGTGCCTGGAGTGTCGGAGTCCGCTCCTACAATGAGCAGTTCTTC; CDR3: CAWSVGVRSYNEQFF
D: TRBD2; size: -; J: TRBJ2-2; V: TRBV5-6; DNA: TGTGCCAGCAGCTTGGGACTAGCGGGCCCCAGGTCCGGGGAGCTGTTTTTT; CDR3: CASSLGLAGPRSGELFF
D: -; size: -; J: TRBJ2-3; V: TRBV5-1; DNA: TGCGCCAGCAGCTTGGGCGGGGCGACAGATACGCAGTATTTT; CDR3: CASSLGGATDTQYF
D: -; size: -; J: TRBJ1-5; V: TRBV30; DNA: TGTGCCTGGAGTCGACAGGTCGGACAGCCCCAGCATTTT; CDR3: CAWSRQVGQPQHF
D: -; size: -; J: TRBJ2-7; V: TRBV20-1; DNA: TGCAGTGCTAGATCAGGTTACGAGCAGTACTTC; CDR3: CSARSGYEQYF
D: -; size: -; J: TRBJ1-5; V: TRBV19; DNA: TGTGCCAGTAGTAGTCAGAGGGGGAGCAATCAGCCCCAGCATTTT; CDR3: CASSSQRGSNQPQHF
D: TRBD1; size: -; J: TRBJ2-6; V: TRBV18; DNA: TGTGCCAGCTCGCTACAGGGGGGATCTGCTGGGGCCAACGTCCTGACTTTC; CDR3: CASSLQGGSAGANVLTF
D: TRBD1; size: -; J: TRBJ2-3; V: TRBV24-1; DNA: TGTGCCACCAGTGCTGGGACAGGGCAACTCCGAGATACGCAGTATTTT; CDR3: CATSAGTGQLRDTQYF
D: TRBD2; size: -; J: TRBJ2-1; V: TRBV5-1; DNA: TGCGCCAGCAGCTTATGGACTAGCGGTGAGCAGTTCTTC; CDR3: CASSLWTSGEQFF
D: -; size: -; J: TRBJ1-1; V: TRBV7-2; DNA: TGTGCCAGCAGCTTAGTGGCACGCACTGAAGCTTTCTTT; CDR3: CASSLVARTEAFF
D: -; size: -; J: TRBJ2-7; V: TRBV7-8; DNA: TGTGCCAGCAGCTTTAGGCGGATCCTAAACTACGAGCAGTACTTC; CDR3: CASSFRRILNYEQYF
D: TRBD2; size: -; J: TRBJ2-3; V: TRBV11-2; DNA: TGTGCCAGCAGCTTACAAGCGGGATATGCAGATACGCAGTATTTT; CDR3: CASSLQAGYADTQYF
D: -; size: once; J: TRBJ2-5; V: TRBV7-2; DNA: TGTGCCAGCAGCTTAGTAATCCAAGAGACCCAGTACTTC; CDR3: CASSLVIQETQYF
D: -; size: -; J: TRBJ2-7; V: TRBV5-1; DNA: TGCGCCAGCAGCTTGGACCGGGCGGGATACGAGCAGTACTTC; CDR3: CASSLDRAGYEQYF
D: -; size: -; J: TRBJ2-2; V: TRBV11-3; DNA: TGTGCCAGCAGCCCCGCACGAGCCGGGGAGCTGTTTTTT; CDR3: CASSPARAGELFF
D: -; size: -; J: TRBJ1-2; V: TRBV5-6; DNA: TGTGCCAGCAGCTACCCGCAGGGCTATGGCTACACCTTC; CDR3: CASSYPQGYGYTF
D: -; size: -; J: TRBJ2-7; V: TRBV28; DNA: TGTGCCAGCAGTTTAGGGCAGGGGCGCCGCGAGCAGTACTTC; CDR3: CASSLGQGRREQYF
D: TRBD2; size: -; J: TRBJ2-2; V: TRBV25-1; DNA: TGTGCCAGCAGTGTTAGCGGGAGCGGCACCGGGGAGCTGTTTTTT; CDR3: CASSVSGSGTGELFF
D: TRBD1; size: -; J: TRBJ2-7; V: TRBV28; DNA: TGTGCCAGCAGCTCAGCCGGGACAGGGGTCCACTACGAGCAGTACTTC; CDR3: CASSSAGTGVHYEQYF
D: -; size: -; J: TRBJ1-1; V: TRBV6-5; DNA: TGTGCCAGCAGCGCGTTGGGGGCGTATACTGAAGCTTTCTTT; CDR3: CASSALGAYTEAFF
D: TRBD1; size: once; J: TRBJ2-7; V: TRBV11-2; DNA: TGTGCCAGCAGCTTAGGTAGGAGGACAGGGAACAACTACGAGCAGTACTTC; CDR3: CASSLGRRTGNNYEQYF
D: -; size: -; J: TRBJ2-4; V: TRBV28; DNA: TGTGCCAGCAGACCTACGGGGAATATAGCCAAAAACATTCAGTACTTC; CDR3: CASRPTGNIAKNIQYF
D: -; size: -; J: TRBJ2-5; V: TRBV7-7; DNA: TGTGCCAGCAGCAGGGGGGGCCAAGAGACCCAGTACTTC; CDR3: CASSRGGQETQYF
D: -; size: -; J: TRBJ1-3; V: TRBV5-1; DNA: TGCGCCAGTCAGGGGACCGGAAACACCATATATTTT; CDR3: CASQGTGNTIYF
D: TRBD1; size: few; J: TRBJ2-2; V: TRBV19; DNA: TGTGCCAGTAGTATATTTGGGACAGGGAGCACCGGGGAGCTGTTTTTT; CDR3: CASSIFGTGSTGELFF
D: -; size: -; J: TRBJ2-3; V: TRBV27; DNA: TGTGCCAGCAGTGTGAGGACTCAGAGCACAGATACGCAGTATTTT; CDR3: CASSVRTQSTDTQYF
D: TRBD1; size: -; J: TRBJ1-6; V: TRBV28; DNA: TGTGCCAGCAGTCTCTGGGGGGGATCGGGGACAGGGGTTGGTTGGAATTCACCCCTCCACTTT; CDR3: CASSLWGGSGTGVGWNSPLHF
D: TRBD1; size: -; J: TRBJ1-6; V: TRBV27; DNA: TGTGCCAGCAGTAGGACAGGCTTTTCACCCCTCCACTTT; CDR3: CASSRTGFSPLHF
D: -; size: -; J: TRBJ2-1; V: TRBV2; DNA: TGTGCCAGCAGCCCCTTCCTTCAGGCGGGAAATGAGCAGTTCTTC; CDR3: CASSPFLQAGNEQFF
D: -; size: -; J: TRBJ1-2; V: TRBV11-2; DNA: TGTGCCAGCAGCCCAATAACAGGGATGGGTGGCTACACCTTC; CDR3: CASSPITGMGGYTF